Shown below are 15 T cell receptor beta chains from a single sample sequenced in a study of blood T cell repertoires in COVID-19. Sequencing was performed with immunoSEQ multiplex PCR; in TCRdb, only in-frame clones are kept and a portion is missing. The sample yields roughly 180,000 clones, 79% seen once. Sequenced material: peripheral blood. These receptors were taken from a woman in her sixties or seventies with COVID-19, enrolled during active disease.

In its sample, this clone was seen once. The rearrangement joins TRBV5-5 to TRBJ2-1; TRBD2 agrees at 10 bases. Losses at the gene ends were 0 bases for V and 0 bases for J; bases not matched to a gene: 6. CDR1 is SGHKS and CDR2 is YYEKEE in the germline V gene (reference sequence). The CDR3 has 18 residues. The CDR3 bases are TGTGCCAGCAGCTTGGATACTAGCGGGACCCCCTCCTACAATGAGCAGTTCTTC. Encoded protein: CASSLDTSGTPSYNEQFF.

The chain links TRBV29-1 to TRBJ2-7, with D perhaps TRBD2 (5 bases). CDR3 length equals 14 residues. The V gene's germline CDR1 is SQVTM and CDR2 ANQGSEA. Deletions cut 4 bases from V and 0 bases from J, with 13 bases between. The CDR3: CSVGGPESSYEQYF. CDR3 bases: TGCAGCGTTGGAGGGCCCGAGAGCTCCTACGAGCAGTACTTC.

This chain connects TRBV7-9 to TRBJ2-3; TRBD2 is a possible D gene (6 bases). CDR1 and CDR2 from the germline V gene are SEHNR and FQNEAQ (reference sequence). The CDR3 sequence is 13 residues long. Trimming cost V 5 bases and J 6 bases, with 12 bases left between them. In nucleotides, the CDR3 is TGTGCCAGCAGCCCCGGTGGGGGGGATACGCAGTATTTT. This encodes CASSPGGGDTQYF.

This clone came up a few times. This chain uses TRBV14 with TRBJ2-1; TRBD2 might be the D (6 bases). V was cut by 1 base and J by 9 bases, with 16 bases left in between. The germline CDR1 and CDR2 sequences are SGHDN and FVKESK. The CDR3 is 15 residues long. The CDR3 sequence: CASSQAYGSVSEQFF. CDR3 DNA: TGTGCCAGCAGCCAAGCTTACGGGAGTGTTAGTGAGCAGTTCTTC.

The chain uses TRBV18 and TRBJ1-1; 9 bases line up with TRBD1. Germline lookup yields CDR1 KGHSH and CDR2 LQKENI. The CDR3 has 13 amino acids. V gave up 8 bases and J gave up 6 bases; unmatched junction bases: 7. CDR3 nucleotide sequence: TGTGCCAGCCTTCGGGACAGGGCTTCTGAAGCTTTCTTT. Encoded protein: CASLRDRASEAFF.

This clone appeared a single time. The V and J genes are TRBV6-4 and TRBJ2-2; TRBD2 matches 11 bases. The CDR3 covers 16 residues. Trimming at V came to 0 bases and at J to 4 bases, leaving 1 base not matched to a gene. Germline CDR1 is MRHNA and CDR2 is SNTAGT. CDR3 amino acids: CASSDSSGGATGELFF. DNA of the CDR3: TGTGCCAGCAGTGACTCTAGCGGGGGGGCCACCGGGGAGCTGTTTTTT.

V and J are TRBV5-4 and TRBJ2-2; 8 bases line up with TRBD1. CDR3 size: 15 residues. Germline CDR1 and CDR2: SGHNT and YYREEE (reference sequence). The V and J ends lost 4 bases and 6 bases, in that order; junction bases with no gene match: 8. The DNA of the CDR3 is TGTGCCAGCAGCACTGAGACAGGGGCGGCCGGGGAGCTGTTTTTT. It encodes CASSTETGAAGELFF.

This chain connects TRBV19 to TRBJ1-6; perhaps TRBD1 as D (6 bases). The CDR3 runs 16 residues. Germline V gives CDR1 LNHDA, CDR2 SQIVND (reference sequence). The V gene lost 4 bases and the J gene lost 1 base, with 11 bases spanning the gap. The CDR3 protein is CASSTQQGSYNSPLHF. CDR3 bases: TGTGCCAGTAGTACTCAACAGGGATCCTATAATTCACCCCTCCACTTT.

Note on this clone: This may be a read error: a much more frequent sequence differs by one nucleotide. Written as DNA, the CDR3 is TGCGCCAGCGGCCAGGGACTAGCGGACTCCTACAATGAGCAGTTCTTC. This translates into CASGQGLADSYNEQFF. The J gene is TRBJ2-1, the V gene TRBV4-3; 11 nucleotides match TRBD2. In germline, CDR1 is LGHNA, CDR2 YSLEER. The CDR3 is 16 residues long.

The chain joins TRBV9 to TRBJ2-1; D unresolved. V gave up 3 bases and J gave up 7 bases, with 5 bases separating them. The CDR3 sequence is 11 residues long. The germline V gene has CDR1 SGDLS and CDR2 YYNGEE. In nucleotides, the CDR3 is TGTGCCAGCAGCGCCGGGAATGAGCAGTTCTTC. Protein sequence: CASSAGNEQFF.

The chain uses TRBV6-2 or TRBV6-3 and TRBJ2-2; perhaps TRBD1 as D (6 bases). V was pared by 2 bases and J by 3 bases, with 16 bases between. Germline CDR1 and CDR2: MNHEY and SVGEGT. The CDR3 extends over 17 amino acids. Here the CDR3 reads CASSYRDKSMDTGELFF. Written as DNA, the CDR3 is TGTGCCAGCAGTTACCGGGACAAGAGTATGGACACCGGGGAGCTGTTTTTT.

Of note for this clone: The same CDR3 is also encoded by other DNA sequences in this sample. The chain is built from TRBV12-3 or TRBV12-4 and TRBJ2-3; D gene unclear. The CDR3 spans 11 residues. V lost 3 bases and J 6 bases, leaving 4 bases between the germline ends. CDR3 in amino acids: CASSFLDTQYF. The CDR3 DNA follows: TGTGCCAGCAGTTTCCTCGATACGCAGTATTTT.

This chain joins TRBV10-3 and TRBJ1-4; D is undetermined. This CDR3 comprises 11 residues. Trimming pared 10 bases from V and 2 bases from J, leaving 5 bases between. Germline CDR1 is ENHRY and CDR2 is SYGVKD. The CDR3 region has the DNA TGTGCCACTAGGACTAATGAAAAACTGTTTTTT. This codes for CATRTNEKLFF.

The chain links TRBV3-1 (or the pseudogene TRBV3-2) to TRBJ2-3, with 8 bases lining up with TRBD1. This CDR3 has 15 residues. Per germline, CDR1 LGHDT and CDR2 YNNKEL (reference sequence). V lost 4 bases, J lost 3 bases, and 6 bases stayed unmatched. CDR3 in DNA: TGTGCCAGCAGCCCCGGCAGGGGGCGAACAGATACGCAGTATTTT. This translates into CASSPGRGRTDTQYF.

Comments on this clone: The sample holds other DNA sequences that translate to the same CDR3. The chain's CDR3 is CATSDLAGETQYF. Written as DNA, the CDR3 is TGTGCCACCAGTGATTTAGCGGGGGAGACCCAGTACTTC. This chain uses TRBV24-1 with TRBJ2-5; 7 nucleotides align to TRBD2. The CDR3 runs to 13 residues. V was clipped by 1 base and J by 5 bases; unmatched bases: 0. The germline V gene has CDR1 KGHDR and CDR2 SFDVKD.